This T cell receptor beta chain was identified during a study of tumor and adjacent non-tumor tissue in lung cancer. This sample's RNA came from whole unsorted tissue. TCRbeta libraries were built with three rounds of nested PCR, modified from ARM-PCR. TCRdb fed the multiplex PCR reads into MiXCR, producing one record per CDR3 protein. The sample yields about 140,000 distinct CDR3 sequences, approximately 64% seen once. In germline, CDR1 is SGHRS, CDR2 YFSETQ. The length of the CDR3 is 17 residues. The junction had 7 bases not matched to a gene; V was cut back by 4 bases and J by 0 bases. This receptor was obtained from a man in his fifties or sixties with small cell lung cancer. The V gene is TRBV5-1, the J gene TRBJ2-3; the match to TRBD2 covers 11 bases. What was sequenced was lung tumor tissue. The CDR3 reads CASSDGLAGSSTDTQYF. The CDR3 region has the DNA TGCGCCAGCAGCGACGGACTAGCGGGTTCTAGCACAGATACGCAGTATTTT.